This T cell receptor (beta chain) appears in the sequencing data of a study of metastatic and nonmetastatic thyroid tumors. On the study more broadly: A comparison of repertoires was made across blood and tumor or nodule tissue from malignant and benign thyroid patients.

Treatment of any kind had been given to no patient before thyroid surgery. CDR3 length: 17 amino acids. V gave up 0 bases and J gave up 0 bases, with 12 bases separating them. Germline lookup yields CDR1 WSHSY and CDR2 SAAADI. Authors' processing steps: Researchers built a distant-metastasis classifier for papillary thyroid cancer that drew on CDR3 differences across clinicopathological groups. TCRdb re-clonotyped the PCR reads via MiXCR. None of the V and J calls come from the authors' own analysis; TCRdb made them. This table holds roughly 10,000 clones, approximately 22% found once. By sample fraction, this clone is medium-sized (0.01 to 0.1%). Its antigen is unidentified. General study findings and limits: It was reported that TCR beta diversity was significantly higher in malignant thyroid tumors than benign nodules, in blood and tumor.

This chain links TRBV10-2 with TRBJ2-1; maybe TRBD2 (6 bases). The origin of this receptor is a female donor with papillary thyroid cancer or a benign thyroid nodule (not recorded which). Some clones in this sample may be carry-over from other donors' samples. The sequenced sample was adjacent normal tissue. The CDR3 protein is CASSESAGRSSYNEQFF. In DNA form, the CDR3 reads TGCGCCAGCAGTGAGTCGGCAGGGAGGAGCTCCTACAATGAGCAGTTCTTC.